The 15 T cell receptor beta chains below all came from one sample that was sequenced in a study of post-analysis software for immune sequencing data. Built from TCR beta cDNA, the libraries had unique molecular identifiers in them. From the PCR reads, TCRdb called clonotypes with MiXCR, one entry per CDR3 protein. Seen here are about 400,000 distinct CDR3 sequences, roughly 35% observed once, and the top ten hold roughly an eighth. Their cognate antigens are unknown. General study points: A few TRBV segments (TRBV5-6, TRBV5-1 and TRBV20-1 among them) occurred more frequently in patients than in controls.

What was sequenced was blood. The receptor set was obtained from a girl under 18 with multiple sclerosis.

The V call is TRBV13, the J call TRBJ2-4, with D maybe TRBD2 (5 bases). Trimming pared 6 bases from V and 0 bases from J, leaving 15 bases between. The CDR3 sequence is 16 residues long. Per the germline V gene, CDR1 is PRHDT and CDR2 is FYEKMQ (reference sequence). CDR3 bases: TGTGCCAGCAGTTACCGGGCCGGGGTAGCCAAAAACATTCAGTACTTC. Residues: CASSYRAGVAKNIQYF.

This clonotype has just a few counts. The chain links TRBV5-1 to TRBJ2-1, with 8 bases aligning to TRBD2. Germline V gene data show CDR1 as SGHRS and CDR2 as YFSETQ. This CDR3 has 15 residues. The trim removed 4 bases at V and 7 bases at J, leaving 10 bases unmatched. This CDR3 is CASSTGGALGNEQFF. DNA for the CDR3: TGCGCCAGCAGCACCGGGGGGGCCTTGGGGAATGAGCAGTTCTTC.

The V and J genes are TRBV15 and TRBJ2-1, with 10 bases lining up with TRBD2. The germline V gene has CDR1 LNHNV and CDR2 YYDKDF (reference sequence). V shed 2 bases and J 6 bases; nucleotides not matched to a gene: 7. The CDR3 has 16 residues. CDR3 bases: TGTGCCACCAGCAGAAGTCTAGCGGGGGCCCCCAATGAGCAGTTCTTC. Protein: CATSRSLAGAPNEQFF.

Comments on this clonotype: The junction does not match germline at one end; this may be a read error. The V gene is TRBV3-1, the J gene TRBJ2-7, with D possibly matching TRBD1 (5 bases). The CDR3 extends over 12 amino acids. In germline, CDR1 is LGHDT, CDR2 YNNKEL (reference sequence). CDR3 coding DNA: TGTGCCGGCAGCCAAGACAGCTACGAGCAGTACTTC. Protein product: CAGSQDSYEQYF.

This clonotype was detected a few times. This CDR3 reads CASSLSTGHGYTF. DNA for the CDR3: TGTGCCAGCAGCCTAAGCACAGGGCATGGCTACACCTTC. The chain uses TRBV7-2 and TRBJ1-2; D possibly corresponds to TRBD1 (6 bases). The ends were cut back, 5 bases at V and 6 bases at J, with 13 bases in the middle. Germline lookup yields CDR1 SGHTA and CDR2 FQGNSA. The CDR3 is 13 amino acids.

The rearrangement links TRBV6-1 to TRBJ2-5; D possibly corresponds to TRBD1 (6 bases). Trimming took 5 bases from V and 4 from J, leaving 17 bases between them. The V gene's germline CDR1 is MNHNS and CDR2 SASEGT. CDR3 length: 15 residues. The CDR3 loop is CASSLTGWGGETQYF. The CDR3 nucleotides are TGTGCCAGCAGTCTCACAGGGTGGGGTGGAGAGACCCAGTACTTC.

This clonotype has only a few counts. V usage is TRBV9 and J usage is TRBJ2-2, with D maybe TRBD2 (5 bases). Trimming took off 0 bases at V and 4 bases at J, with 13 bases between the two ends. The V gene's germline CDR1 is SGDLS and CDR2 YYNGEE. There are 16 residues in the CDR3. The CDR3 bases are TGTGCCAGCAGCGTAGTGGGCAGTCGGGGCACCGGGGAGCTGTTTTTT. Encoded protein: CASSVVGSRGTGELFF.

J is TRBJ2-2 and V is TRBV19; 7 bases line up with TRBD1. The CDR3 runs 15 residues. The germline CDR1 and CDR2 sequences are LNHDA and SQIVND (reference sequence). Unmatched junction bases numbered 10, after V lost 8 bases and J lost 4 bases. CDR3 protein: CASGAGQAGTGELFF. As DNA, the CDR3 is TGTGCCAGTGGGGCCGGACAGGCTGGCACCGGGGAGCTGTTTTTT.

This clonotype has a handful of counts. The chain has TRBV7-9 and TRBJ1-5; D not resolved. Germline loops: CDR1 SEHNR, CDR2 FQNEAQ (reference sequence). Trimming left V 1 base short and J 0 bases short, with 13 bases between. The length of the CDR3 is 17 residues. CDR3 in DNA: TGTGCCAGCAGCTTAGACTCCCATAAAATTAGCAATCAGCCCCAGCATTTT. Protein product: CASSLDSHKISNQPQHF.

This clonotype was observed a handful of times. The chain is built from TRBV2 and TRBJ2-7; possible D gene TRBD1, 6 bases. Germline V gives CDR1 SNHLY, CDR2 FYNNEI. The CDR3 is 14 amino acids. The V end lost 5 bases, the J end lost 0 bases, and 11 bases lay between the germline ends. The CDR3 loop reads CASSLQGSSYEQYF. CDR3 DNA: TGTGCCAGCAGTCTTCAGGGGAGCTCCTACGAGCAGTACTTC.

The V and J genes are TRBV5-1 and TRBJ2-7; a weak D match, TRBD1 (6 bases). This CDR3 has 14 amino acids. Trimming left V 4 bases short and J 2 bases short, with 13 bases between. Germline V gene lookup returns CDR1 SGHRS and CDR2 YFSETQ. The CDR3 loop is CASSSRTEPYEQYF. CDR3 nucleotides: TGCGCCAGCAGCAGTCGGACAGAACCCTACGAGCAGTACTTC.

This chain joins TRBV7-2 and TRBJ1-6; D is perhaps TRBD1 (5 bases). The germline V gene encodes CDR1 SGHTA and CDR2 FQGNSA. The CDR3 is 13 amino acids. With 10 bases removed from V and 12 bases from J, the gap between germline ends came to 19 bases. The CDR3 here is CATRDVAQEPLHF. CDR3 coding DNA: TGTGCCACTAGGGACGTAGCTCAGGAACCCCTCCACTTT.

About this clonotype itself: Since the CDR3 does not end with the conserved phenylalanine or tryptophan, this likely comes from a read error. No DNA is shown, since the ends of the CDR3 on it are uncertain; the CDR3 is the one TCRdb lists. The chain uses TRBV29-1 and TRBJ2-1; no DNA check was done on the table's D call, TRBD1. Per germline, CDR1 SQVTM and CDR2 ANQGSEA. The CDR3 contains 15 residues when both ends are counted. The CDR3 loop is CSVGTGAFGGYTFGS.

The chain is built from TRBV19 and TRBJ1-1, with 8 bases fitting TRBD1. The V gene end was trimmed by 5 bases and the J gene end by 10 bases; junction bases not matched to a gene: 9. The CDR3 length is 13 residues. Germline V gene sequence: CDR1 LNHDA, CDR2 SQIVND (reference sequence). The CDR3 reads CASSWTGKYAAFF. Written as DNA, the CDR3 is TGTGCCAGTAGTTGGACAGGGAAGTATGCAGCTTTCTTT.

This rearrangement joins TRBV20-1 to TRBJ2-1; 10 bases line up with TRBD2. This CDR3 contains 14 residues. V dropped 3 bases and J dropped 4; count of bases not matched to a gene: 3. Germline CDR1 is DFQATT and CDR2 is SNEGSKA (reference sequence). In DNA, the CDR3 is TGCAGTGCTAGCAGAGCGGGGGGGTACAATGAGCAGTTCTTC. This codes for CSASRAGGYNEQFF.